The TCR beta chain described here comes from a study of T cell responses to AZD1222 COVID-19 vaccine. Sequencing was performed with immunoSEQ multiplex PCR; in TCRdb, only in-frame clones are kept and a portion is missing. The table has 55,000 to 70,000 clones, around nine tenths seen once; the top ten hold 7.8%. A few counts support this clone. CDR3 length: 11 amino acids. Per the germline V gene, CDR1 is DFQATT and CDR2 is SNEGSKA (reference sequence). Trimming cost V 8 bases and J 3 bases, with 11 bases left between them. This rearrangement joins TRBV20-1 to TRBJ2-7; the D is unclear. Sequencing was performed on peripheral blood, taken on day 0 of AZD1222 vaccination. This clonotype originated in an adult in good health. DNA for the CDR3: TGCAGTACTCGGCAGTTCTACGAGCAGTACTTC. Protein sequence: CSTRQFYEQYF.